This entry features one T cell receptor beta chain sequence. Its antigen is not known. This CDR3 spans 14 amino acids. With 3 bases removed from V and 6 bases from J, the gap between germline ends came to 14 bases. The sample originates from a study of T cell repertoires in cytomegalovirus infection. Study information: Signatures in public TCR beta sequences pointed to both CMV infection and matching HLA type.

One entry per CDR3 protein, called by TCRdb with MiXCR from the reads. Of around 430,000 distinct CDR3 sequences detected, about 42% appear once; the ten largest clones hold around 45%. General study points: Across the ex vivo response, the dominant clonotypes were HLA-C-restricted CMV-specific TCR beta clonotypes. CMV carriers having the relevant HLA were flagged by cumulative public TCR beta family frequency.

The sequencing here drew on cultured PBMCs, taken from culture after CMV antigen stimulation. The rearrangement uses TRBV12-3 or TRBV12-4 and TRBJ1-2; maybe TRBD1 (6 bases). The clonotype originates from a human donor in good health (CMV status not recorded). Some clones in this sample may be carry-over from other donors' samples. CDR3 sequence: CASSFGGPLDGYTF. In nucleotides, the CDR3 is TGTGCCAGCAGTTTCGGGGGGCCCCTCGATGGCTACACCTTC.